This T cell receptor beta chain was captured by sequencing in a study of graft-versus-host responses after intestinal transplantation. The overall study: Each patient got anti-thymocyte globulin induction, then tacrolimus and steroids for three to four years.

CDR1 is MGHRA and CDR2 is YSYEKL in the germline V gene. This CDR3 contains 14 residues. General observations from the study: In recipient marrow, GvH clones were found, and some appeared first in ileum or blood.

A word on this clone: The antigen is not known.

Only in-frame clones appear in the TCRdb table, and some are missing; sequencing was by immunoSEQ multiplex PCR. The sample includes approximately 85,000 clones, around 93% of them seen just once. The sequencing used unstimulated CD8+ T cells sorted from spleen or lymph node cells, collected before transplant. The rearrangement links TRBV4-1 to TRBJ2-5; D is possibly TRBD1 or TRBD2 (5 bases each). The J call is doubtful: the DNA matches TRBJ2-7 better. The TCR was taken from a human donor who was the organ donor for an intestinal transplant. CDR3 protein: CASSPGRFFDEQYF. In DNA, the CDR3 is TGCGCCAGCAGCCCAGGGAGATTTTTCGACGAGCAGTACTTC.